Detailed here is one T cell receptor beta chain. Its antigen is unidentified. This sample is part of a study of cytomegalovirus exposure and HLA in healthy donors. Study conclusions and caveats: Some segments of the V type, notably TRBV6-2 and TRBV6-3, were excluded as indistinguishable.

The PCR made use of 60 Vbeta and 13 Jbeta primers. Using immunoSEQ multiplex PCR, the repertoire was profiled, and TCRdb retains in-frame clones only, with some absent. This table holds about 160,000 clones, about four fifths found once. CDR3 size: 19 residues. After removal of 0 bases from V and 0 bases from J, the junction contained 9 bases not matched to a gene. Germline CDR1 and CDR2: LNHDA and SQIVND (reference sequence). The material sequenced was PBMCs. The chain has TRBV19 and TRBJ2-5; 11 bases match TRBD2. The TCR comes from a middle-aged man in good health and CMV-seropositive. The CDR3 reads CASSIDGTSGGRYQETQYF. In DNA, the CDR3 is TGTGCCAGTAGTATAGACGGGACTAGCGGCGGGCGGTACCAAGAGACCCAGTACTTC.